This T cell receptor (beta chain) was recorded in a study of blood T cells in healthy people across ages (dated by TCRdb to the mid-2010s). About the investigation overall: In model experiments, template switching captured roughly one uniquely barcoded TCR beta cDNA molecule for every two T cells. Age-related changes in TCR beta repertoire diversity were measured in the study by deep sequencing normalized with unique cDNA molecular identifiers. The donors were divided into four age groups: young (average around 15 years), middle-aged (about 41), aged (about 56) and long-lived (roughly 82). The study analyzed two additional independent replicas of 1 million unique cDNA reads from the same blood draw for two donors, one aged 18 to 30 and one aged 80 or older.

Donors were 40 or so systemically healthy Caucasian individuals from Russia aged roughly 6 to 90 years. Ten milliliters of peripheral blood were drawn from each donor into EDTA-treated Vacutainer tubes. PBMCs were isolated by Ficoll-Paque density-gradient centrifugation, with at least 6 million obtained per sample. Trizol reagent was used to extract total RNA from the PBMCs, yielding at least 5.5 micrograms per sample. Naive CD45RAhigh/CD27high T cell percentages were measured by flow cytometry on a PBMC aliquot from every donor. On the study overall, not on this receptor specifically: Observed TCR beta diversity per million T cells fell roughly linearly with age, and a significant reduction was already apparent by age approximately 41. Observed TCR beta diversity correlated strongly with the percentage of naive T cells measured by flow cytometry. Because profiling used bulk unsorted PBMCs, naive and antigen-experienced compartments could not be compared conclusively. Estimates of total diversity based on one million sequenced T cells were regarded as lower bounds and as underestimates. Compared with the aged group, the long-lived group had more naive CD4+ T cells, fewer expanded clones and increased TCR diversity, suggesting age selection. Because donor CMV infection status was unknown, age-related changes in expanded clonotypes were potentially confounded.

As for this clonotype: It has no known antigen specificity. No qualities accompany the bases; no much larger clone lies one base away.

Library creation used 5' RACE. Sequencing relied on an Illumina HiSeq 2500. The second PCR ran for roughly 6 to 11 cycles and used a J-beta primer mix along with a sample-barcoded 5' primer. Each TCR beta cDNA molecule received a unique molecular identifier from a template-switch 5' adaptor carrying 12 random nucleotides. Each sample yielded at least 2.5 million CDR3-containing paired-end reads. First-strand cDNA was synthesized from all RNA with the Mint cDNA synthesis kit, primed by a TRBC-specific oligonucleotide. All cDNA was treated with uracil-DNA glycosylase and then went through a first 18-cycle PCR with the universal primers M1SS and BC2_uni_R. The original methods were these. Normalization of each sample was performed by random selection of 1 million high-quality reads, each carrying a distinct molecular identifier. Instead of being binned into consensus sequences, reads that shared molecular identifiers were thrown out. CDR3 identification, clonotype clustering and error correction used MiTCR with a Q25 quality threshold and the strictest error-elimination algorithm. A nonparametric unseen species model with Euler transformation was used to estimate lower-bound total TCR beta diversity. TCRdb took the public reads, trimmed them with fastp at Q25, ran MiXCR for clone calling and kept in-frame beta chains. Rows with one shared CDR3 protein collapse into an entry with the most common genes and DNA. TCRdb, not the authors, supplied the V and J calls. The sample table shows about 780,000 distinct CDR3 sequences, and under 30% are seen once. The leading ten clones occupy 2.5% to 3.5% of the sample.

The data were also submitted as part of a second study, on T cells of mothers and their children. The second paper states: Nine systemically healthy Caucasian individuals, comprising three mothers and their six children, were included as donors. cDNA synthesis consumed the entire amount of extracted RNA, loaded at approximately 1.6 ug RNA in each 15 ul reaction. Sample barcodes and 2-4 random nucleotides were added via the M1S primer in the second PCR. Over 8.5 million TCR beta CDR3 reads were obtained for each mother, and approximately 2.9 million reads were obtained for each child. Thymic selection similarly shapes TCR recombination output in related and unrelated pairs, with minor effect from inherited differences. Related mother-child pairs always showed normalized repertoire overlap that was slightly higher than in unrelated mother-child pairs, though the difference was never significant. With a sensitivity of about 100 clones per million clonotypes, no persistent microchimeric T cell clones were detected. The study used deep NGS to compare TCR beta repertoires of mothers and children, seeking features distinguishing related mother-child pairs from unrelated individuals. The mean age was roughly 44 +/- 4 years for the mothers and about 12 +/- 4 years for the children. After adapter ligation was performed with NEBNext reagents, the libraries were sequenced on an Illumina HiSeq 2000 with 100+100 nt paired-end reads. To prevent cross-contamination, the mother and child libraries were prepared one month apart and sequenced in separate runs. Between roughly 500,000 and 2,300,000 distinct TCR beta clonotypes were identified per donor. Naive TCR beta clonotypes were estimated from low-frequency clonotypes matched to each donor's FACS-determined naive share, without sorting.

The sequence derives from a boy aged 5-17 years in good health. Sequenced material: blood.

The CDR3 has the sequence CSALQGWSTEAFF. The sequence in DNA is TGCAGTGCTCTACAGGGTTGGTCCACTGAAGCTTTCTTT. Recombination connected TRBV20-1 to TRBJ1-1; TRBD1 is possibly the D segment (6 matching bases). The CDR3, from cysteine to phenylalanine, totals 13 residues. Only CDR3 DNA is held: 39 bases, read in frame from base 1. The germline ends are 14 bases apart after V is trimmed by 5 bases and J by 4 bases. From a lookup of the germline V gene (reference sequence), CDR1 and CDR2 are DFQATT and SNEGSKA.